The rows below give T cell receptor beta chains drawn from one sample of a study of technical replicates of blood from a few donors. Sequencing was performed with immunoSEQ multiplex PCR; in TCRdb, only in-frame clones are kept and a portion is missing. This table holds approximately 68,000 clones, about 97% found once. The sample was T cells isolated from PBMCs. The receptors here all came from a human donor in good health. CDR3s include the opening cysteine and the closing phenylalanine or tryptophan. The order of the fields is clone size, V gene, D gene, J gene, CDR3 protein, CDR3 DNA. A D gene is named only where the DNA matches it firmly. Some rows mark clone size as missing; the rest say once, few, many or name a class of expanded clone.

>NA|TRBV2|TRBD1|TRBJ1-2
CASSEFVRTGEKGYGYTF
TGTGCCAGCAGTGAATTCGTCAGGACAGGGGAGAAGGGCTATGGCTACACCTTC
>NA|TRBV6-1|NA|TRBJ1-5
CASRRGAGQPQHF
TGTGCCAGCCGGCGGGGGGCCGGTCAGCCCCAGCATTTT
>NA|TRBV28|NA|TRBJ1-1
CASSLGREITEAFF
TGTGCCAGCAGCCTGGGGAGGGAGATAACTGAAGCTTTCTTT
>NA|TRBV4-1|NA|TRBJ2-3
CASSLNRVTDTQYF
TGCGCCAGCAGCCTAAACAGGGTTACAGATACGCAGTATTTT
>NA|TRBV5-1|TRBD1|TRBJ1-2
CASSLGRDRANYGYTF
TGCGCCAGCAGCTTGGGTCGGGACAGGGCTAACTATGGCTACACCTTC
>NA|TRBV6-5|TRBD2|TRBJ2-7
CASSYSMREEDYEQYF
TGTGCCAGCAGTTACTCGATGCGGGAGGAGGACTACGAGCAGTACTTC
>NA|TRBV19|TRBD2|TRBJ2-1
CASSTSIAGVHNEQFF
TGTGCCAGTAGTACCTCCATCGCGGGAGTTCACAATGAGCAGTTCTTC
>NA|TRBV11-3|NA|TRBJ1-1
CASLLGGRYTEAFF
TGTGCCAGCCTCTTGGGAGGTCGGTACACTGAAGCTTTCTTT
>NA|TRBV15|NA|TRBJ2-5
CATSRAYGASGGGGAQYF
TGTGCCACCAGCAGAGCCTATGGGGCTAGCGGTGGAGGGGGGGCCCAGTACTTC
>NA|TRBV19|NA|TRBJ1-4
CASTKQGGGAKLFF
TGTGCCAGTACCAAACAGGGAGGGGGGGCAAAACTGTTTTTT
>few|TRBV18|NA|TRBJ2-1
CASSPATEQFF
TGTGCCAGCTCACCGGCAACTGAGCAGTTCTTC
>NA|TRBV7-9|NA|TRBJ2-7
CASSGDSYEQYF
TGTGCCAGTTCAGGTGACTCCTACGAGCAGTACTTC
>NA|TRBV28|NA|TRBJ2-1
CASSFPLQSRWDNEQFF
TGTGCCAGCAGTTTCCCTCTGCAGTCCAGGTGGGACAATGAGCAGTTCTTC
>once|TRBV6-1|NA|TRBJ1-1
CASSGSVENTEAFF
TGTGCCAGCAGTGGATCGGTTGAGAACACTGAAGCTTTCTTT
>NA|TRBV4-3|TRBD1|TRBJ1-2
CASSQDQTGRRGYTF
TGCGCCAGCAGCCAAGATCAGACAGGGCGGAGAGGCTACACCTTC
>NA|TRBV7-6|NA|TRBJ1-3
CASSPAHGNTIYF
TGTGCCAGCAGCCCCGCACATGGAAACACCATATATTTT
>NA|TRBV7-9|NA|TRBJ2-5
CASSPTGSETQYF
TGTGCCAGCAGCCCGACCGGGTCAGAGACCCAGTACTTC
>NA|TRBV5-4|NA|TRBJ2-7
CASSSRDWGSAYEQYF
TGTGCCAGCAGCTCCCGGGACTGGGGTTCGGCCTACGAGCAGTACTTC
>NA|TRBV4-1|TRBD1|TRBJ2-7
CASSHWTGNPYEQYF
TGCGCCAGCAGCCACTGGACAGGGAATCCCTACGAGCAGTACTTC
>NA|TRBV11-2|NA|TRBJ1-5
CASSPWGYQPQHF
TGTGCCAGCAGCCCTTGGGGCTATCAGCCCCAGCATTTT
>NA|TRBV5-1|NA|TRBJ1-1
CASSLDLSANLNTEAFF
TGCGCCAGCAGCTTGGATCTCAGCGCCAACCTGAACACTGAAGCTTTCTTT
>NA|TRBV27|NA|TRBJ2-3
CASKGLGGAQDTQYF
TGTGCCAGCAAGGGGCTGGGGGGGGCGCAAGATACGCAGTATTTT
>NA|TRBV5-4|TRBD1|TRBJ2-1
CASSLKDRGNEQFF
TGTGCCAGCAGCTTGAAGGACAGGGGGAATGAGCAGTTCTTC
>NA|TRBV6-1|TRBD1|TRBJ2-7
CASSEDRDEQYF
TGTGCCAGCAGCGAGGACAGGGACGAGCAGTACTTC
>NA|TRBV7-8|NA|TRBJ1-2
CASSLEEFYGYTF
TGTGCCAGCAGCCTGGAGGAGTTCTATGGCTACACCTTC
>NA|TRBV4-2|TRBD1|TRBJ2-7
CASSHDDRGNYYEQYF
TGTGCCAGCAGCCACGATGACAGGGGCAATTACTACGAGCAGTACTTC
>NA|TRBV19|NA|TRBJ2-1
CASSIVSPSRPYNEQFF
TGTGCCAGTAGTATAGTCAGCCCCTCGAGGCCCTACAATGAGCAGTTCTTC
>NA|TRBV25-1|TRBD2|TRBJ2-1
CASSLTSVYEQFF
TGTGCCAGCAGCCTTACTAGCGTGTATGAGCAGTTCTTC
>NA|TRBV10-3|TRBD1|TRBJ1-2
CAITRTGGHYTF
TGTGCCATCACAAGGACAGGGGGCCATTACACCTTC
>NA|TRBV6-6|TRBD1|TRBJ1-5
CASSPGTGGLNQPQHF
TGTGCCAGCAGCCCCGGGACAGGGGGCTTAAATCAGCCCCAGCATTTT
>NA|TRBV6-5|NA|TRBJ1-5
CASSYSRGNQLQHF
TGTGCCAGCAGTTACTCGAGGGGGAATCAGCTCCAGCATTTT
>NA|TRBV12-5|NA|TRBJ2-1
CASGLVVIGRLYNEQFF
TGTGCTAGTGGTTTGGTCGTAATTGGGAGACTCTACAATGAGCAGTTCTTC
>NA|TRBV9|NA|TRBJ1-2
CASSGGKAVIDYGYTF
TGTGCCAGCAGCGGAGGAAAGGCAGTTATTGACTATGGCTACACCTTC
>NA|TRBV5-1|NA|TRBJ1-2
CASSLDRADYTF
TGCGCCAGCAGCTTGGACAGGGCAGACTACACCTTC
>NA|TRBV29-1|TRBD1|TRBJ1-1
CSVTQGAVNTEAFF
TGCAGCGTAACACAGGGGGCTGTGAACACTGAAGCTTTCTTT
>NA|TRBV10-3|NA|TRBJ1-5
CAISEMTGGNQPQHF
TGTGCCATCAGTGAGATGACGGGGGGCAATCAGCCCCAGCATTTT
>NA|TRBV9|NA|TRBJ1-2
CASSVDPRMDSYGYTF
TGTGCCAGCAGCGTAGATCCCCGTATGGACAGCTATGGCTACACCTTC
>NA|TRBV28|TRBD2|TRBJ2-1
CASSPGTTYSYNEQFF
TGTGCCAGCAGTCCGGGGACTACTTACTCCTACAATGAGCAGTTCTTC
>NA|TRBV27|NA|TRBJ2-7
CASSLRQGVHEQYF
TGTGCCAGCAGTTTAAGGCAGGGTGTCCACGAGCAGTACTTC
>NA|TRBV5-1|TRBD2|TRBJ2-2
CASSSVLAGGLGELFF
TGCGCCAGCAGCTCTGTACTAGCGGGAGGGCTCGGGGAGCTGTTTTTT
>NA|TRBV28|NA|TRBJ1-1
CASSFQGSTEAFF
TGTGCCAGCAGTTTCCAGGGCAGCACTGAAGCTTTCTTT
>NA|TRBV11-2|NA|TRBJ2-1
CASSFGRSYNEQFF
TGTGCCAGCAGCTTTGGGCGTTCCTACAATGAGCAGTTCTTC
>NA|TRBV7-2|TRBD1|TRBJ1-2
CASSPPGQGRGYTF
TGTGCCAGCAGCCCGCCGGGACAGGGGCGAGGCTACACCTTC
>NA|TRBV28|NA|TRBJ1-4
CASSPYYRATNEKLFF
TGTGCCAGCAGTCCCTACTATCGGGCAACTAATGAAAAACTGTTTTTT
>NA|TRBV5-1|NA|TRBJ2-7
CASRQDRSYEQYF
TGCGCCAGCCGTCAGGACAGATCCTACGAGCAGTACTTC
>NA|TRBV15|TRBD1|TRBJ1-3
CATSSPGQGLMAGNTIYF
TGTGCCACCAGCAGCCCGGGACAGGGGCTAATGGCTGGAAACACCATATATTTT
>NA|TRBV29-1|TRBD1|TRBJ1-1
CSVESQGATEAFF
TGCAGCGTTGAAAGCCAGGGGGCCACTGAAGCTTTCTTT
>NA|TRBV6-5|NA|TRBJ1-2
CASSYSREFYGYTF
TGTGCCAGCAGTTACTCTAGAGAATTTTATGGCTACACCTTC
>NA|TRBV4-2|NA|TRBJ2-7
CASSLRQAYEQYF
TGTGCCAGCAGCCTACGACAAGCCTACGAGCAGTACTTC
>NA|TRBV30|NA|TRBJ1-4
CASVQEVGKLFF
TGTGCCAGTGTACAGGAAGTCGGAAAACTGTTTTTT
>NA|TRBV9|NA|TRBJ1-4
CASSVGAFPEVFF
TGTGCCAGCAGCGTAGGAGCTTTCCCGGAGGTGTTTTTT
>once|TRBV6-1|TRBD1|TRBJ2-7
CASSSPGTGLYEQYF
TGTGCCAGCAGCTCGCCGGGGACAGGGTTATACGAGCAGTACTTC
>NA|TRBV30|TRBD1|TRBJ2-1
CAWSTGLSSYNEQFF
TGTGCCTGGTCGACAGGGCTGAGCTCCTACAATGAGCAGTTCTTC
>NA|TRBV25-1|TRBD1|TRBJ2-5
CASSVQGARETQYF
TGTGCCAGCAGTGTACAGGGGGCCCGGGAGACCCAGTACTTC
>NA|TRBV30|NA|TRBJ1-1
CACKRTVQGSTEAFF
TGTGCCTGCAAGAGGACAGTTCAGGGTAGCACTGAAGCTTTCTTT
>NA|TRBV18|TRBD1|TRBJ1-5
CASSLLGTGDNQPQHF
TGTGCCAGCTCACTCCTCGGGACAGGGGACAATCAGCCCCAGCATTTT